Listed here are 12 T cell receptor beta chains from one sample, sequenced in a study of CD8 T cells in Susac syndrome. A quantity of roughly 0.5 to 1 ug RNA underwent reverse transcription using random hexamers. Via MiXCR, TCRdb re-called the immunoSEQ multiplex PCR reads, giving one row per CDR3 protein. This sample has about 85,000 distinct CDR3 sequences, with roughly 94% found just once. Source material: CD8+ T cells from PBMCs. The origin of the receptors is a human donor with Susac syndrome.

This clonotype came up once. The chain joins TRBV19 to TRBJ2-7, with 12 bases matching TRBD2. J gave up 4 bases and V 1 base, and 2 bases lay outside the gene matches. The CDR3 loop spans 15 amino acids. Per germline, CDR1 LNHDA and CDR2 SQIVND (reference sequence). In DNA form, the CDR3 reads TGTGCCAGTAGTATAGGACTAGCGGGAGCGTACGAGCAGTACTTC. It specifies CASSIGLAGAYEQYF.

The chain couples TRBV7-9 to TRBJ2-3; D remains unclear. CDR1 SEHNR and CDR2 FQNEAQ come from the germline V gene (reference sequence). CDR3 size: 13 residues. Trimming took 3 bases from V and 4 from J, leaving 8 bases between them. CDR3 in amino acids: CASSFDSSDTQYF. CDR3 DNA: TGTGCCAGCAGCTTTGACTCATCAGATACGCAGTATTTT.

The count of this clonotype is one. The chain joins TRBV14 to TRBJ2-5; D call uncertain. CDR1 and CDR2 (germline): SGHDN, FVKESK. With 4 bases removed from V and 2 bases from J, the gap between germline ends came to 14 bases. This CDR3 comprises 15 residues. The CDR3 DNA follows: TGTGCCAGCAGCCCCCCGGTCCCAGAACAAGAGACCCAGTACTTC. It codes for CASSPPVPEQETQYF.

The V and J genes are TRBV20-1 and TRBJ2-1; TRBD2 is a possible D gene (5 bases). The CDR3 length is 13 residues. Germline V gives CDR1 DFQATT, CDR2 SNEGSKA (reference sequence). Between the trimmed V and J ends, which lost 2 bases and 7 bases, there was a span of 12 bases. This chain's CDR3 is CSARTLSGNEQFF. In nucleotides, the CDR3 is TGCAGTGCTAGAACCCTAAGCGGTAATGAGCAGTTCTTC.

CDR3 residues: CSARGASGSNEQFF. CDR3 DNA sequence: TGCAGCGCCAGGGGAGCTAGCGGGAGTAATGAGCAGTTCTTC. The chain has TRBV29-1 and TRBJ2-1; 10 bases map to TRBD2. The CDR3 totals 14 residues. Germline V lookup: CDR1 SQVTM, CDR2 ANQGSEA. V lost 7 bases, J lost 7 bases, and 10 bases stayed unmatched.

The CDR3 DNA is TGTGCCTGGACACCACCCCTTGGGGTGGGCGAGCAGTACTTC. Amino acid sequence: CAWTPPLGVGEQYF. The chain carries TRBV30 and TRBJ2-7; D ambiguous. Trimming shortened V by 4 bases and J by 6 bases, and 19 bases separated the two germline ends. The germline V gene encodes CDR1 GTSNPN and CDR2 SVGIG (reference sequence). This CDR3 spans 14 amino acids. Drawing the rest from reference TRBV30 and TRBJ2-7, the complete variable domain is SQTIHQWPATLVQPVGSPLSLECTVEGTSNPNLYWYRQAAGRGLQLLFYSVGIGQISSEVPQNLSASRPQDRQFILSSKKLLLSDSGFYLCAWTPPLGVGEQYFGPGTRLTVT.

V gene TRBV4-1 combines with J gene TRBJ2-6, with unresolved D. Germline assignment: CDR1 MGHRA and CDR2 YSYEKL. This CDR3 region has 17 residues. V dropped 2 bases and J dropped 0 bases, with 11 bases sitting between them. CDR3 region: CASSQPLRASGANVLTF. Written as DNA, the CDR3 is TGCGCCAGCAGCCAACCTCTAAGGGCCTCTGGGGCCAACGTCCTGACTTTC.

V is TRBV27 and J is TRBJ2-1; 11 bases are a match to TRBD1. CDR3 length: 16 residues. V dropped 2 bases and J dropped 8; count of bases not matched to a gene: 8. The germline gives CDR1 MNHEY, CDR2 SMNVEV (reference sequence). CDR3 sequence: CASSLGPGQGEDEQFF. The CDR3 region has the DNA TGTGCCAGCAGTTTAGGGCCGGGACAGGGGGAAGATGAGCAGTTCTTC.

The chain uses TRBV29-1 and TRBJ1-2; D is ambiguous. From germline, CDR1 is SQVTM and CDR2 ANQGSEA. The ends were cut back, 5 bases at V and 8 bases at J, with 12 bases in the middle. This CDR3 has 11 residues. The DNA for the CDR3 is TGCAGCGTTCCATCGGACGAAGGCTACACCTTC. Protein: CSVPSDEGYTF.

This rearrangement joins TRBV5-6 to TRBJ2-7, with D possibly TRBD2 on 5 matching bases. V was shortened by 3 bases and J by 2 bases, with 12 bases between the two germline ends. The V gene's germline CDR1 is SGHDT and CDR2 YYEEEE. There are 14 residues in the CDR3. The CDR3 reads CASSSIPGTYEQYF. The CDR3 DNA follows: TGTGCCAGCAGCTCAATCCCCGGGACCTACGAGCAGTACTTC.

The rearrangement links TRBV29-1 to TRBJ1-2; D uncertain. The CDR3 has 12 residues. Deletions cut 6 bases from V and 4 bases from J, with 12 bases between. CDR1 is SQVTM, CDR2 ANQGSEA, per germline. The CDR3: CSVSDGPYGYTF. Here the CDR3 DNA reads TGCAGCGTCTCCGACGGACCCTATGGCTACACCTTC.

The chain has TRBV29-1 and TRBJ2-7; D is uncertain. This CDR3 region has 11 residues. V was cut by 4 bases and J by 3 bases, with 7 bases left in between. The germline V gene encodes CDR1 SQVTM and CDR2 ANQGSEA. The CDR3 nucleotides read TGCAGCGTTGTGGAGCTCTACGAGCAGTACTTC. This sequence encodes CSVVELYEQYF.